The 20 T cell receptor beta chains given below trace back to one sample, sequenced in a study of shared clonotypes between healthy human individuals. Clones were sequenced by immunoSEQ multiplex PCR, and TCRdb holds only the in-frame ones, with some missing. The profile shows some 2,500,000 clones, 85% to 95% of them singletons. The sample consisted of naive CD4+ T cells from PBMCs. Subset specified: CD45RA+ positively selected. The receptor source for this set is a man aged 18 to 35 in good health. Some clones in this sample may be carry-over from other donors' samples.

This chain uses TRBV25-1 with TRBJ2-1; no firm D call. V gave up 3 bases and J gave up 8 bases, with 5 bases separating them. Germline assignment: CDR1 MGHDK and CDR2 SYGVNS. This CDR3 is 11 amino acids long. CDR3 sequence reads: CASSDIYEQFF. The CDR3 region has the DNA TGTGCCAGCAGTGATATCTATGAGCAGTTCTTC. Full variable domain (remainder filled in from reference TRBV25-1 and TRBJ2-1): EADIYQTPRYLVIGTGKKITLECSQTMGHDKMYWYQQDPGMELHLIHYSYGVNSTEKGDLSSESTVSRIRTEHFPLTLESARPSHTSQYLCASSDIYEQFFGPGTRLTVL.

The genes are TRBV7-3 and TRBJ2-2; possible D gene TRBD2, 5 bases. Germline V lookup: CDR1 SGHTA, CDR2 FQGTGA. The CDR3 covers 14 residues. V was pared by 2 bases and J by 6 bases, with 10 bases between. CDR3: CASSLVSEPGELFF. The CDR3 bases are TGTGCCAGCAGCTTAGTTAGCGAACCCGGGGAGCTGTTTTTT. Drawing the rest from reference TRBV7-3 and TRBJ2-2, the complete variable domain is GAGVSQTPSNKVTEKGKYVELRCDPISGHTALYWYRQSLGQGPEFLIYFQGTGAADDSGLPNDRFFAVRPEGSVSTLKIQRTERGDSAVYLCASSLVSEPGELFFGEGSRLTVL.

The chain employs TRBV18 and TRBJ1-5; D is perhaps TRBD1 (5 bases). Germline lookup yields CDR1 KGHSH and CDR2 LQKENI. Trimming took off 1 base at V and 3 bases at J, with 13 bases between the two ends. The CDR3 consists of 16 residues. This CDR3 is CASSPLGGGPNQPQHF. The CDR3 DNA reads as TGTGCCAGCTCACCACTGGGCGGGGGACCCAATCAGCCCCAGCATTTT. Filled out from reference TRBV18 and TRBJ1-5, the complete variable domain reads NAGVMQNPRHLVRRRGQEARLRCSPMKGHSHVYWYRQLPEEGLKFMVYLQKENIIDESGMPKERFSAEFPKEGPSILRIQQVVRGDSAAYFCASSPLGGGPNQPQHFGDGTRLSIL.

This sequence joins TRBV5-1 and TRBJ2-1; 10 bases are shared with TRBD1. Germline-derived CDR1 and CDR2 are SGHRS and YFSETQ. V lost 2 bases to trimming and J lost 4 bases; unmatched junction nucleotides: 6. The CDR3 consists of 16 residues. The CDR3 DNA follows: TGCGCCAGCAGCTTAGACAGGGGGCAACCGTACAATGAGCAGTTCTTC. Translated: CASSLDRGQPYNEQFF.

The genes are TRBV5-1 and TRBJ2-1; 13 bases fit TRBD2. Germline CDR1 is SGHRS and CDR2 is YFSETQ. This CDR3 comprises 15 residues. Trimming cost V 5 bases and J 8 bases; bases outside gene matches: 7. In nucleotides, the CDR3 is TGCGCCAGCAGTCGGACTAGCGGGAGTCTTGATGAGCAGTTCTTC. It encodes CASSRTSGSLDEQFF.

The CDR3 loop reads CASSFGRDRGYTF. DNA for the CDR3: TGTGCCAGCAGCTTTGGAAGGGACAGGGGCTACACCTTC. The chain employs TRBV7-2 and TRBJ1-2, with 8 bases matching TRBD1. This CDR3 has 13 amino acids. Germline V gene sequence: CDR1 SGHTA, CDR2 FQGNSA. V lost 3 bases, J lost 8 bases, and 5 bases stayed unmatched.

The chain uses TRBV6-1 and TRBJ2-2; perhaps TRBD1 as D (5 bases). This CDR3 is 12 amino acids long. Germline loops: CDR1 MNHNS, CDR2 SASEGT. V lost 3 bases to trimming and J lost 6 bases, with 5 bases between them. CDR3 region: CASSEGPGELFF. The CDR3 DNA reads TGTGCCAGCAGTGAGGGGCCCGGGGAGCTGTTTTTT.

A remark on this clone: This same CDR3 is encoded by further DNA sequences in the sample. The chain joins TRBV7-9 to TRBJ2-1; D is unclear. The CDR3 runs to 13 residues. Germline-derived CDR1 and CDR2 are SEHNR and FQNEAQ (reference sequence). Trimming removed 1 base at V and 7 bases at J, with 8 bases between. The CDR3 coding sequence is TGTGCCAGCAGCTTAGTACTGGGAAATGAGCAGTTCTTC. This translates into CASSLVLGNEQFF.

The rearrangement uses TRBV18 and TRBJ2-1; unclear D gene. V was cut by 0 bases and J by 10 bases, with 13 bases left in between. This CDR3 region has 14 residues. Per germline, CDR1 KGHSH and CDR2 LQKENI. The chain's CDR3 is CASSPPSSFPEQFF. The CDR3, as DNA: TGTGCCAGCTCACCACCTAGTTCTTTCCCCGAGCAGTTCTTC.

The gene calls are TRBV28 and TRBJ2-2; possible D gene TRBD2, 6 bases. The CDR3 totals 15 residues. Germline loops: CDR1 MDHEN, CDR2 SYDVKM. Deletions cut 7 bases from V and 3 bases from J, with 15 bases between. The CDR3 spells CASTTRKEDTGELFF. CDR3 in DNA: TGTGCCAGCACGACTAGAAAGGAGGACACCGGGGAGCTGTTTTTT.

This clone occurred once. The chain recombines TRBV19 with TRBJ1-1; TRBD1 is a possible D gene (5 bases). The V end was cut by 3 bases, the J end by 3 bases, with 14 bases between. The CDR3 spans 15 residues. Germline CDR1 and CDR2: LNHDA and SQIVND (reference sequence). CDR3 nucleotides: TGTGCCAGTAGTATTGCTCGAGGAGGGGACACTGAAGCTTTCTTT. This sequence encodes CASSIARGGDTEAFF.

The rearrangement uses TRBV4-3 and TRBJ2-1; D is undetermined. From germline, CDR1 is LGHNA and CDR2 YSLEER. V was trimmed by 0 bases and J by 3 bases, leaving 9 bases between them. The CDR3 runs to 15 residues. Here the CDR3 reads CASSQDWTNYNEQFF. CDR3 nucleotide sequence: TGCGCCAGCAGCCAAGATTGGACCAACTACAATGAGCAGTTCTTC.

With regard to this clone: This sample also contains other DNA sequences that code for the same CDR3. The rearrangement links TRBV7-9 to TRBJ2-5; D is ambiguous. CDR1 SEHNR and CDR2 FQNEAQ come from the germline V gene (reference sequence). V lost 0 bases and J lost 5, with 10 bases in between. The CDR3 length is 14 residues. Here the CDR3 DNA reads TGTGCCAGCAGCTTAGCGGGTGGAAGGGAGACCCAGTACTTC. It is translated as CASSLAGGRETQYF.

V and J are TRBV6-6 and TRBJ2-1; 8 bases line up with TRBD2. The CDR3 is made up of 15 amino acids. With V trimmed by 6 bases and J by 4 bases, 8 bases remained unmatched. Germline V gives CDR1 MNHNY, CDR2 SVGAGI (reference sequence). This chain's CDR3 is CASRRAGAGYNEQFF. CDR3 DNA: TGTGCCAGCAGGAGAGCGGGGGCCGGATACAATGAGCAGTTCTTC.

The CDR3 reads CAISQGGGDQPQHF. DNA of the CDR3: TGTGCCATCAGCCAGGGAGGAGGCGATCAGCCCCAGCATTTT. The V gene is TRBV10-3, the J gene TRBJ1-5; possibly TRBD1 for D (5 bases). V gave up 6 bases and J gave up 5 bases, with 14 bases separating them. Germline CDR1 ENHRY, CDR2 SYGVKD. CDR3 length equals 14 residues.

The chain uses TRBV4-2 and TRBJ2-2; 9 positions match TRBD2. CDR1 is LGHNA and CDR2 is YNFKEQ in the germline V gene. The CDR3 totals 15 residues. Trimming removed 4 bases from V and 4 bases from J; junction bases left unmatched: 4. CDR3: CASSLRLAVTGELFF. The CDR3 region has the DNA TGTGCCAGCAGCCTCCGACTAGCGGTCACCGGGGAGCTGTTTTTT.

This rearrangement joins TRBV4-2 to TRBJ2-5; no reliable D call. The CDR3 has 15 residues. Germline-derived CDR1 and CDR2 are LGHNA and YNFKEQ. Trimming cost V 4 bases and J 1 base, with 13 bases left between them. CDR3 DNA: TGTGCCAGCAGCCCCGTACACAGCCCCCAAGAGACCCAGTACTTC. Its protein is CASSPVHSPQETQYF.

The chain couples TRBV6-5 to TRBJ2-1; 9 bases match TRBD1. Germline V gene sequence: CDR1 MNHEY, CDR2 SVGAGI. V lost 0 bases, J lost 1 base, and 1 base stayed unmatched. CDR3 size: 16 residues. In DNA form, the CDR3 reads TGTGCCAGCAGTTACTCGGGACAGGGATCCTACAATGAGCAGTTCTTC. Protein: CASSYSGQGSYNEQFF.

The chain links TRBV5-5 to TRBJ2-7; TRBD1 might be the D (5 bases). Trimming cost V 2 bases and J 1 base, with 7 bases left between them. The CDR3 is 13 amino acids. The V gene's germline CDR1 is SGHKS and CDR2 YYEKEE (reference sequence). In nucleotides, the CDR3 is TGTGCCAGCAGCTTTGCAGGGTCCTACGAGCAGTACTTC. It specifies CASSFAGSYEQYF.

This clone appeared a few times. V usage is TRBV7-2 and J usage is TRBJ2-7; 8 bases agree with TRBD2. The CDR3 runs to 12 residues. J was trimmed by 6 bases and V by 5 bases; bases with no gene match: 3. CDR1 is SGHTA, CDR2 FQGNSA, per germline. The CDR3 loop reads CASSGSGTEQYF. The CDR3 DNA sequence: TGTGCCAGCAGCGGTAGCGGGACCGAGCAGTACTTC.